Each of the 26 T cell receptor beta chains below was sequenced from the same sample in a study of cytomegalovirus exposure and HLA in healthy donors. 13 Jbeta primers and 60 Vbeta primers were used for the PCR. This table comes from immunoSEQ multiplex PCR, and its TCRdb copy is limited to in-frame clones, with some not included. The sample carries some 140,000 clones, 60% to 85% recorded once. The specimen was PBMCs. These receptors all stem from a woman aged 40 to 49 in good health and CMV-seronegative.

The rearrangement links TRBV19 to TRBJ1-2; 11 bases are a match to TRBD1. The CDR3 consists of 15 residues. V dropped 4 bases and J dropped 3; count of bases not matched to a gene: 4. Germline V gene data show CDR1 as LNHDA and CDR2 as SQIVND (reference sequence). CDR3 protein: CASSNGQGADYGYTF. As DNA, the CDR3 is TGTGCCAGTAGTAACGGACAGGGGGCCGACTATGGCTACACCTTC.

This clone was counted a single time. V gene TRBV5-1 combines with J gene TRBJ1-1, with 7 bases lining up with TRBD1. Trimming removed 3 bases from V and 5 bases from J; junction bases left unmatched: 4. Germline values: CDR1 SGHRS, CDR2 YFSETQ. The CDR3 is 13 amino acids. CDR3 in amino acids: CASSWVTGTEAFF. As DNA, the CDR3 is TGCGCCAGCAGCTGGGTGACAGGGACTGAAGCTTTCTTT. Combining the CDR3 with reference TRBV5-1 and TRBJ1-1 gives the whole variable domain KAGVTQTPRYLIKTRGQQVTLSCSPISGHRSVSWYQQTPGQGLQFLFEYFSETQRNKGNFPGRFSGRQFSNSRSEMNVSTLELGDSALYLCASSWVTGTEAFFGQGTRLTVV.

The rearrangement uses TRBV6-5 and TRBJ1-2; tentatively, D is TRBD1 (6 bases). The germline V and J ends were trimmed by 2 bases and 1 base, with 11 bases remaining between them. Germline V gene lookup returns CDR1 MNHEY and CDR2 SVGAGI. The CDR3 consists of 15 residues. Here the CDR3 reads CASSYRGANNYGYTF. CDR3 DNA: TGTGCCAGCAGTTACCGGGGGGCCAATAACTATGGCTACACCTTC.

As DNA, the CDR3 is TGTGCCAGCAGTGAAGGCGATAGCGGGGACTGGGGTGAGCAGTTCTTC. This encodes CASSEGDSGDWGEQFF. V and J are TRBV2 and TRBJ2-1; 8 nucleotides agree with TRBD2. The CDR3 is made up of 16 amino acids. Trimming removed 1 base from V and 9 bases from J; junction bases left unmatched: 11. CDR1 SNHLY and CDR2 FYNNEI come from the germline V gene.

The gene calls are TRBV27 and TRBJ2-3; D unresolved. The V end was cut by 0 bases, the J end by 4 bases, with 14 bases between. Germline assignment: CDR1 MNHEY and CDR2 SMNVEV (reference sequence). The CDR3 sequence is 16 residues long. CDR3 loop: CASSLSSLAGSDTQYF. In DNA, the CDR3 is TGTGCCAGCAGTTTATCGAGTCTGGCAGGATCAGATACGCAGTATTTT.

The gene calls are TRBV28 and TRBJ1-2, with D possibly TRBD1 on 6 matching bases. V lost 1 base, J lost 7 bases, and 19 bases lay in between. The CDR3 runs to 16 residues. Germline CDR1 MDHEN, CDR2 SYDVKM. The CDR3 loop reads CASSLSSWGGGGGYTF. CDR3 DNA sequence: TGTGCCAGCAGTTTATCCTCGTGGGGGGGCGGTGGTGGCTACACCTTC.

This clone appeared a single time. The rearrangement uses TRBV7-2 and TRBJ2-2, with TRBD2 identical over 9 bases. Germline CDR1 SGHTA, CDR2 FQGNSA. This CDR3 spans 15 amino acids. J gave up 3 bases and V 4 bases, and 3 bases lay outside the gene matches. As DNA, the CDR3 is TGTGCCAGCAGCTGGGCGGGGGGGCACACCGGGGAGCTGTTTTTT. Its protein product is CASSWAGGHTGELFF.

CDR3 DNA: TGTGCCAGCAGCCAAGCCGGGACAGGGGCCGCAGGCTACACCTTC. Its protein product is CASSQAGTGAAGYTF. The chain carries TRBV14 and TRBJ1-2; the match to TRBD1 covers 10 bases. The V segment lost 1 base and the J segment 8 bases; nucleotides outside the gene matches: 7. Germline values: CDR1 SGHDN, CDR2 FVKESK. This CDR3 region has 15 residues.

The chain couples TRBV30 to TRBJ1-1, with D possibly TRBD1 on 6 matching bases. CDR3 length: 13 amino acids. The germline V and J ends were trimmed by 4 bases and 8 bases, with 17 bases remaining between them. CDR1 and CDR2 from the germline V gene are GTSNPN and SVGIG (reference sequence). The DNA for the CDR3 is TGTGCCTGGACCAGGGGCTTGTGGTTGGAAGCTTTCTTT. Amino acid sequence: CAWTRGLWLEAFF.

In its sample, this clone was seen once. The V gene is TRBV27, the J gene TRBJ1-1; 7 nucleotides align to TRBD1. The junction had 3 bases not matched to a gene; V was cut back by 6 bases and J by 5 bases. Germline CDR1 and CDR2: MNHEY and SMNVEV (reference sequence). This CDR3 has 12 amino acids. CDR3 bases: TGTGCCAGCAGGCAGGGGGGAACTGAAGCTTTCTTT. Its translation: CASRQGGTEAFF.

This clone was seen a single time. The gene calls are TRBV13 and TRBJ2-5; TRBD1 is a possible D gene (6 bases). Germline V gene sequence: CDR1 PRHDT, CDR2 FYEKMQ (reference sequence). Trimming shortened V by 5 bases and J by 0 bases, and 13 bases separated the two germline ends. The CDR3 covers 15 residues. CDR3 in DNA: TGTGCCAGCAGCATCCGGGACACCGACCAAGAGACCCAGTACTTC. Translating gives CASSIRDTDQETQYF.

The chain combines TRBV28 with TRBJ1-5; D is undetermined. Germline CDR1 MDHEN, CDR2 SYDVKM. The CDR3 contains 12 residues. The V and J ends lost 6 bases and 3 bases respectively, with 6 bases between them. CDR3: CASRENNQPQHF. The CDR3 DNA follows: TGTGCCAGCAGGGAGAACAATCAGCCCCAGCATTTT.

V usage is TRBV6-5 and J usage is TRBJ1-4, with a possible D match to TRBD1 (5 bases). The germline V and J ends were trimmed by 6 bases and 6 bases, with 14 bases remaining between them. CDR1 and CDR2 from the germline V gene are MNHEY and SVGAGI. The CDR3 contains 14 residues. CDR3 loop: CASSRGGKYEKLFF. CDR3 nucleotide sequence: TGTGCCAGCAGCCGGGGGGGAAAGTATGAAAAACTGTTTTTT.

The chain carries TRBV30 and TRBJ1-6; TRBD1 aligns across 7 bases. The length of the CDR3 is 12 residues. J was trimmed by 9 bases and V by 2 bases; bases with no gene match: 1. Germline CDR1 GTSNPN, CDR2 SVGIG (reference sequence). DNA for the CDR3: TGTGCCTGGAGTACAGGGGTTTCACCCCTCCACTTT. Its translation is CAWSTGVSPLHF.

The J gene is TRBJ2-3, the V gene TRBV9; 8 bases agree with TRBD2. Losses at the gene ends were 4 bases for V and 5 bases for J; bases not matched to a gene: 12. The CDR3 contains 16 residues. Germline CDR1 and CDR2: SGDLS and YYNGEE. The CDR3 DNA sequence: TGTGCCAGCAGCCCTACGGGGGGGCGTGGTTTAGATACGCAGTATTTT. Encoded protein: CASSPTGGRGLDTQYF.

The rearrangement joins TRBV25-1 to TRBJ1-1, with D possibly TRBD1 on 5 matching bases. The germline V gene encodes CDR1 MGHDK and CDR2 SYGVNS. CDR3 length equals 15 residues. The ends were cut back, 2 bases at V and 10 bases at J, with 20 bases in the middle. The CDR3 spells CASSENKGLDDPAFF. The CDR3 DNA is TGTGCCAGCAGTGAAAATAAGGGGCTTGATGATCCAGCTTTCTTT.

The chain links TRBV7-9 to TRBJ1-1; 9 bases map to TRBD1. V shed 1 base, J shed 4 bases, and the junction held 13 bases outside the gene matches. Germline V gene sequence: CDR1 SEHNR, CDR2 FQNEAQ (reference sequence). This CDR3 comprises 18 residues. The CDR3 here is CASSLGLARTGVVTEAFF. CDR3 DNA sequence: TGTGCCAGCAGCTTAGGTTTAGCGAGGACAGGGGTTGTCACTGAAGCTTTCTTT.

This clone was seen more than once but under ten times. CDR3 protein: CASSYYGLAGGPMSSYNEQFF. CDR3 DNA sequence: TGTGCCAGCAGTTACTATGGACTAGCGGGGGGGCCAATGAGTTCCTACAATGAGCAGTTCTTC. The chain carries TRBV6-7 and TRBJ2-1; 15 bases align to TRBD2. TRBV6-7 is recorded as an ORF, its role being uncertain. The CDR3 has 21 amino acids. V was clipped by 1 base and J by 1 base; unmatched bases: 11.

V and J are TRBV27 and TRBJ2-7, with a possible D match to TRBD2 (5 bases). CDR1 and CDR2 (germline): MNHEY, SMNVEV (reference sequence). Trimming took off 3 bases at V and 2 bases at J, with 26 bases between the two ends. CDR3 size: 19 residues. CDR3 sequence reads: CASSLNSPGTRGNPYEQYF. CDR3 coding DNA: TGTGCCAGCAGTTTGAACAGCCCGGGAACGCGAGGCAATCCCTACGAGCAGTACTTC.

The V call is TRBV28, the J call TRBJ1-2; perhaps TRBD1 as D (6 bases). This CDR3 is 14 amino acids long. Trimming left V 5 bases short and J 6 bases short, with 16 bases between. Germline V lookup: CDR1 MDHEN, CDR2 SYDVKM. The CDR3 nucleotides read TGTGCCAGCAGTCCCCCAACGGACAGAGATGGCTACACCTTC. Its translation: CASSPPTDRDGYTF.

The chain links TRBV2 to TRBJ2-3; no reliable D call. Trimming took 7 bases from V and 2 from J, leaving 13 bases between them. This CDR3 is built from 14 residues. Looked up from germline, CDR1 is SNHLY and CDR2 is FYNNEI. The CDR3 protein is CASTGGSVTDTQYF. The CDR3 DNA sequence: TGTGCCAGCACCGGCGGTTCCGTCACAGATACGCAGTATTTT.

The chain links TRBV25-1 to TRBJ2-7, with TRBD1 matching over 7 bases. The CDR3 is 14 amino acids. With V trimmed by 6 bases and J by 2 bases, 7 bases remained unmatched. Germline V CDR1 and CDR2: MGHDK, SYGVNS. The CDR3 region has the DNA TGTGCCAGCAGAGCACAGGGGATAACCTACGAGCAGTACTTC. This translates into CASRAQGITYEQYF.

The chain carries TRBV27 and TRBJ1-2; D might be TRBD1 (6 bases). Between the trimmed V and J ends, which lost 4 bases and 0 bases, there was a span of 18 bases. Per the germline V gene, CDR1 is MNHEY and CDR2 is SMNVEV (reference sequence). The CDR3 runs to 17 residues. The CDR3 is CASSSVGGPGSNYGYTF. CDR3 DNA: TGTGCCAGCAGTTCCGTTGGGGGCCCAGGTTCTAACTATGGCTACACCTTC.

In this sample, this clone turned up a few times. The rearrangement joins TRBV5-1 to TRBJ2-7, with D perhaps TRBD1 (6 bases). The V and J ends lost 3 bases and 0 bases respectively, with 7 bases between them. CDR1 is SGHRS and CDR2 is YFSETQ in the germline V gene. The length of the CDR3 is 13 residues. CDR3 in amino acids: CASSWTASYEQYF. The CDR3 region has the DNA TGCGCCAGCAGCTGGACAGCCTCCTACGAGCAGTACTTC.

This chain joins TRBV5-1 and TRBJ1-1, with 7 bases fitting TRBD1. This CDR3 is built from 14 residues. V dropped 5 bases and J dropped 5; count of bases not matched to a gene: 9. CDR1 and CDR2 (germline): SGHRS, YFSETQ. DNA of the CDR3: TGCGCCAGCAGGGATACAGGGGTTGGGACTGAAGCTTTCTTT. This encodes CASRDTGVGTEAFF.

This clone was detected only once. This chain links TRBV2 with TRBJ2-3; D ambiguous. From germline, CDR1 is SNHLY and CDR2 FYNNEI. This CDR3 is built from 12 residues. V was trimmed by 3 bases and J by 5 bases, leaving 6 bases between them. In DNA form, the CDR3 reads TGTGCCAGCAGTGACCCTAGAGATACGCAGTATTTT. Protein sequence: CASSDPRDTQYF.